This is a list of T cell receptor beta chains from one sample in a study of shared clonotypes between healthy human individuals. Sequencing used immunoSEQ multiplex PCR; TCRdb keeps in-frame clones, though not all of them. The top ten hold 0.1% to 0.15% of the sample, which has millions of clones, 95% seen once. Sequencing used naive CD4+ T cells sorted from blood. Receptors were obtained from a man younger than 35 in good health. The CDR3 runs from the conserved cysteine through the conserved F or W. The order of the fields is J gene, D gene, clone size, V gene, CDR3 protein, CDR3 DNA. A D gene is named only where the DNA matches it firmly. The size field is filled for only some rows; it gives once, few, many or a size class.

TRBJ2-5 | TRBD2 | NA | TRBV29-1 | CSVGPLGLAKETQYF | TGCAGCGTTGGGCCTCTTGGACTAGCGAAAGAGACCCAGTACTTC
TRBJ1-1 | NA | NA | TRBV5-1 | CASSPVFDSGAAEAFF | TGCGCCAGCAGCCCCGTTTTTGATTCGGGAGCGGCTGAAGCTTTCTTT
TRBJ1-2 | NA | NA | TRBV6-5 | CASTTRAGGYTF | TGTGCCAGTACTACAAGAGCGGGTGGTTACACCTTC
TRBJ2-5 | TRBD1 | NA | TRBV6-5 | CASSGTVQETQYF | TGTGCCAGCAGTGGGACAGTCCAAGAGACCCAGTACTTC
TRBJ2-1 | TRBD1 | NA | TRBV11-3 | CASSLETGFSEQFF | TGTGCCAGCAGCTTAGAGACAGGGTTCAGCGAGCAGTTCTTC
TRBJ2-3 | NA | NA | TRBV11-2 | CASSLEGGFIDTQYF | TGTGCCAGCAGCTTGGAAGGGGGTTTTATAGATACGCAGTATTTT
TRBJ2-6 | NA | NA | TRBV18 | CASSPQASGANVLTF | TGTGCCAGCTCACCACAGGCCTCTGGGGCCAACGTCCTGACTTTC
TRBJ1-5 | NA | NA | TRBV18 | CASSPLGFGNQPQHF | TGTGCCAGCTCCCCACTGGGGTTTGGTAATCAGCCCCAGCATTTT
TRBJ1-2 | NA | once | TRBV28 | CASSLGSAAKYGYTF | TGTGCCAGCAGTTTGGGGAGTGCTGCTAAATATGGCTACACCTTC
TRBJ1-1 | NA | NA | TRBV11-1 | CASSLYVEMNTEAFF | TGTGCCAGCAGCTTATATGTGGAAATGAACACTGAAGCTTTCTTT
TRBJ1-2 | NA | NA | TRBV10-3 | CAIDSNTNYGYTF | TGTGCCATCGACAGCAACACTAACTATGGCTACACCTTC
TRBJ2-1 | NA | NA | TRBV4-1 | CASSLFTGEQFF | TGCGCCAGCAGCCTTTTTACGGGTGAGCAGTTCTTC
TRBJ2-5 | TRBD1 | NA | TRBV11-2 | CASSPQRTGVETQYF | TGTGCCAGCAGCCCTCAGAGGACAGGGGTAGAGACCCAGTACTTC
TRBJ2-1 | TRBD1 | NA | TRBV18 | CASSRTGWAPYNEQFF | TGTGCCAGCTCAAGGACAGGATGGGCCCCCTACAATGAGCAGTTCTTC
TRBJ2-2 | TRBD2 | once | TRBV2 | CASSRTSGSRLF | TGTGCCAGCAGTCGGACTAGCGGGAGTAGGCTTTTT
TRBJ1-4 | NA | NA | TRBV30 | CAWSPRGPYEKLFF | TGTGCCTGGAGTCCACGGGGACCTTATGAAAAACTGTTTTTT
TRBJ2-1 | TRBD2 | NA | TRBV10-3 | CAISEKTSGGDEQFF | TGTGCCATCAGTGAAAAGACTAGCGGGGGGGATGAGCAGTTCTTC
TRBJ1-2 | NA | NA | TRBV5-1 | CASSFGFNYGYTF | TGCGCCAGCAGCTTCGGATTTAACTATGGCTACACCTTC
TRBJ2-7 | NA | NA | TRBV30 | CAWSEVRGLEQYF | TGTGCCTGGAGTGAAGTCCGTGGCCTCGAGCAGTACTTC
TRBJ2-7 | TRBD1 | NA | TRBV6-1 | CASSGTGQGGEQYF | TGTGCCAGCAGTGGAACGGGACAGGGGGGCGAGCAGTACTTC
TRBJ2-1 | NA | NA | TRBV5-4 | CASTSSQNVNEQFF | TGTGCCAGTACCTCTAGCCAAAATGTCAATGAGCAGTTCTTC
TRBJ2-1 | NA | NA | TRBV4-1 | CASSLQHLQDEQFF | TGCGCCAGCAGCCTCCAACATCTTCAAGATGAGCAGTTCTTC
TRBJ2-1 | NA | few | TRBV6-1 | CASSEAQGLNNEQFF | TGTGCCAGCAGTGAAGCGCAGGGATTGAACAATGAGCAGTTCTTC
TRBJ2-1 | NA | once | TRBV19 | CASSNRGLTYNEQFF | TGTGCCAGTAGTAACCGGGGGTTAACCTACAATGAGCAGTTCTTC
TRBJ1-6 | TRBD1 | NA | TRBV19 | CASRDTGTAINSPLHF | TGTGCCAGTAGAGATACGGGGACAGCGATAAATTCACCCCTCCACTTT
TRBJ2-3 | NA | once | TRBV5-1 | CASSEATSTDTQYF | TGCGCCAGCAGCGAGGCTACCAGCACAGATACGCAGTATTTT
TRBJ2-7 | NA | NA | TRBV4-3 | CASSQGVWYEQYF | TGCGCCAGCAGCCAAGGGGTTTGGTACGAGCAGTACTTC
TRBJ1-1 | NA | once | TRBV7-8 | CASSFPGVGGTEAFF | TGTGCCAGCAGCTTCCCAGGGGTAGGGGGAACTGAAGCTTTCTTT
TRBJ2-5 | NA | NA | TRBV11-2 | CASSLGTIGETQYF | TGTGCCAGCAGCTTAGGGACAATAGGAGAGACCCAGTACTTC
TRBJ2-2 | NA | NA | TRBV19 | CASGDSTAELFF | TGTGCCAGTGGGGACTCCACCGCGGAGCTGTTTTTT
TRBJ2-7 | TRBD1 | NA | TRBV28 | CASRGTGTGIYEQYF | TGTGCCAGCAGAGGGACCGGGACAGGGATTTACGAGCAGTACTTC
TRBJ2-5 | TRBD2 | NA | TRBV6-1 | CASSESGGLIETQYF | TGTGCCAGCAGTGAATCCGGGGGGTTGATAGAGACCCAGTACTTC
TRBJ2-3 | NA | NA | TRBV6-1 | CASSTSPSTDTQYF | TGTGCCAGCAGTACCTCCCCCTCCACAGATACGCAGTATTTT
TRBJ2-5 | TRBD1 | once | TRBV7-2 | CASSWDRGGQETQYF | TGTGCCAGCAGCTGGGACAGGGGAGGGCAAGAGACCCAGTACTTC
TRBJ1-1 | NA | NA | TRBV30 | CAWSVGGGRSAAFF | TGTGCCTGGAGTGTAGGGGGGGGCCGTTCGGCAGCTTTCTTT
TRBJ2-5 | NA | NA | TRBV14 | CASRHTGETQYF | TGTGCCAGCAGGCACACTGGGGAGACCCAGTACTTC
TRBJ2-7 | TRBD2 | once | TRBV27 | CASSSPGLAGRNEQYF | TGTGCCAGCAGTTCCCCGGGGCTAGCGGGCAGGAACGAGCAGTACTTC
TRBJ1-6 | TRBD1 | NA | TRBV5-1 | CASSSDRDSPLHF | TGCGCCAGCAGCTCTGACAGGGACTCACCCCTCCACTTT
TRBJ1-1 | NA | once | TRBV10-3 | CAIRLGQNTEAFF | TGTGCCATCAGGCTCGGACAGAACACTGAAGCTTTCTTT
TRBJ2-1 | NA | NA | TRBV7-9 | CASRQGEAYNEQFF | TGTGCCAGCCGGCAGGGGGAGGCCTACAATGAGCAGTTCTTC
TRBJ2-2 | NA | NA | TRBV9 | CASGPGYTGELFF | TGTGCCAGCGGGCCAGGGTACACCGGGGAGCTGTTTTTT
TRBJ1-1 | TRBD1 | NA | TRBV28 | CASSLYRGPYAEAFF | TGTGCCAGCAGTTTATACAGGGGGCCCTACGCTGAAGCTTTCTTT
TRBJ2-7 | NA | NA | TRBV6-5 | CASSQSYEQYF | TGTGCCAGCAGCCAGTCCTACGAGCAGTACTTC